Presented here are 7 T cell receptor beta chains from one specimen sequenced in a study of cytotoxic CD8 clonotypes in ibrutinib-treated CLL. This table comes from immunoSEQ multiplex PCR, and its TCRdb copy is limited to in-frame clones, with some not included. The sample yields about 330,000 clones, 60% to 80% seen once. The sample in question was PBMCs, obtained after 36 months of ibrutinib treatment. These receptors all stem from a human donor with chronic lymphocytic leukemia.

This chain connects TRBV7-2 to TRBJ1-2; D perhaps matches TRBD1 (6 bases). This CDR3 is 11 amino acids long. The germline V gene has CDR1 SGHTA and CDR2 FQGNSA. Between the trimmed V and J ends, which lost 5 bases and 8 bases, there was a span of 9 bases. The CDR3 reads CASSNRVGYTF. In DNA form, the CDR3 reads TGTGCCAGCAGCAACAGGGTCGGCTACACCTTC.

Here the CDR3 reads CASSSGGQGSGYTF. CDR3 coding DNA: TGTGCCAGCAGCTCTGGCGGACAGGGATCTGGCTACACCTTC. The rearrangement uses TRBV7-3 and TRBJ1-2; 8 bases are a match to TRBD1. With 4 bases clipped from V and 7 bases from J, the junction kept 8 bases outside the gene matches. Germline-derived CDR1 and CDR2 are SGHTA and FQGTGA. CDR3 length: 14 amino acids.

The chain carries TRBV2 and TRBJ2-3; TRBD2 agrees at 14 bases. Germline V gene data show CDR1 as SNHLY and CDR2 as FYNNEI. The CDR3 runs to 16 residues. V shed 5 bases, J shed 4 bases, and the junction held 5 bases outside the gene matches. Here the CDR3 reads CASSTPGLAGADTQYF. The CDR3 DNA sequence: TGTGCCAGCAGTACCCCGGGACTAGCGGGAGCAGATACGCAGTATTTT.

V gene TRBV27 combines with J gene TRBJ2-3; 14 bases match TRBD2. The CDR3 extends over 17 amino acids. Looked up from germline, CDR1 is MNHEY and CDR2 is SMNVEV (reference sequence). The ends lost 7 bases at V and 1 base at J; junction bases unmatched: 7. The DNA for the CDR3 is TGTGCCAGCACGCGACTAGCGGGAGGGCTAGGCACAGATACGCAGTATTTT. Translating it yields CASTRLAGGLGTDTQYF.

The V and J genes are TRBV29-1 and TRBJ2-7, with D possibly being TRBD1 or TRBD2 (5 bases each). The CDR3 loop spans 16 amino acids. The V and J ends lost 4 bases and 3 bases respectively, with 22 bases between them. Germline V gene lookup returns CDR1 SQVTM and CDR2 ANQGSEA. The CDR3 DNA follows: TGCAGCGTTGTCCACCCCAACCGGGACCGAGGCTACGAGCAGTACTTC. Translating it yields CSVVHPNRDRGYEQYF.

The CDR3 sequence: CASSQILAGANTQYF. CDR3 sequence (DNA): TGTGCCAGCAGCCAAATACTAGCGGGAGCTAATACGCAGTATTTT. The V and J genes are TRBV11-2 and TRBJ2-3, with 11 positions matching TRBD2. The CDR3 totals 15 residues. CDR1 SGHAT and CDR2 FQNNGV come from the germline V gene. Trimming at V came to 5 bases and at J to 7 bases, leaving 8 bases not matched to a gene.

The J gene is TRBJ2-7, the V gene TRBV13, with a possible D match to TRBD2 (5 bases). The CDR3 length is 16 residues. CDR1 is PRHDT and CDR2 is FYEKMQ in the germline V gene (reference sequence). V lost 0 bases, J lost 0 bases, and 12 bases lay in between. CDR3 sequence: CASSLGRVRDSYEQYF. DNA for the CDR3: TGTGCCAGCAGCTTAGGGCGAGTACGGGACTCCTACGAGCAGTACTTC. Full variable domain (rest looked up from reference TRBV13 and TRBJ2-7): AAGVIQSPRHLIKEKRETATLKCYPIPRHDTVYWYQQGPGQDPQFLISFYEKMQSDKGSIPDRFSAQQFSDYHSELNMSSLELGDSALYFCASSLGRVRDSYEQYFGPGTRLTVT.